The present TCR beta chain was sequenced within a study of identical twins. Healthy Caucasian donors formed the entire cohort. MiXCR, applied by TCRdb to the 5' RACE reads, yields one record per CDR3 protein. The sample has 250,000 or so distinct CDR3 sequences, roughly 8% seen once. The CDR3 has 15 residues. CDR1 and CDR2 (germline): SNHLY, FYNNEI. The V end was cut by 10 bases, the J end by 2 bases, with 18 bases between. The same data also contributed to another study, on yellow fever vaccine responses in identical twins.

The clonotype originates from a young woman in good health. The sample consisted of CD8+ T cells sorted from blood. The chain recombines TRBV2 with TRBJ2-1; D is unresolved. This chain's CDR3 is CATMLGPETYNEQFF. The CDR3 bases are TGTGCCACCATGTTAGGGCCGGAAACCTACAATGAGCAGTTCTTC.